This T cell receptor (beta chain) came from a study of OX40 agonist ivuxolimab in advanced cancers. Study overall: Two patients with cutaneous melanoma and one with hepatocellular carcinoma, three in total, showed partial responses. Broader study findings: The CD4+ and CD8+ T cells in the blood had expanded clonally by week 6 at 0.1 to 3.0 mg/kg.

Baseline was the first blood sampling point, followed by cycle 4 day 1 and cycle 7 day 1. Assay: immunoSEQ multiplex PCR; the TCRdb copy retains only in-frame clones and omits some. The sample records 15,000 to 25,000 clones, 85% to 90% being singletons. In the case of this clone: What it recognizes is unknown.

This sequence was found in an adult with an advanced solid tumor such as melanoma, head and neck, liver or kidney cancer. The input for sequencing was CD4+ or CD8+ T cells sorted from blood, taken in a trial of the OX40 agonist ivuxolimab.

The CDR3 region is CASSLVQTGELFF. CDR3 in DNA: TGTGCCAGCAGTTTAGTTCAGACCGGGGAGCTGTTTTTT. The J gene is TRBJ2-2, the V gene TRBV27; no clear D. V lost 2 bases to trimming and J lost 5 bases, with 6 bases between them. Germline V gives CDR1 MNHEY, CDR2 SMNVEV (reference sequence). This CDR3 has 13 residues.